A single sample gave rise to the 9 T cell receptor beta chains below, sequenced in a study of T-cell reconstitution after alpha-beta-depleted transplantation in children. Library preparation (for TCRbeta) was performed with unique molecular identifiers. TCRdb recomputed calls from the PCR reads with MiXCR, one row per CDR3 protein. The sample has about 580,000 distinct CDR3 sequences; under 30% are singletons. The sample in question was PBMCs, mostly from graft donor cells, obtained 360 days after TCRalphabeta/CD19-depleted stem cell transplant. The receptors shown here come from a boy in the first two years of life who had a stem cell transplant for acute myeloid leukemia, so the T cells may come from the graft donor.

This clonotype has ten or more counts. This sequence joins TRBV2 and TRBJ1-1, with 7 bases lining up with TRBD1. CDR1 is SNHLY, CDR2 FYNNEI, per germline. The ends lost 2 bases at V and 4 bases at J; junction bases unmatched: 10. The CDR3 consists of 16 residues. CDR3 DNA: TGTGCCAGCAGTGAACGGGACAGACGTGTGGGCACTGAAGCTTTCTTT. This translates into CASSERDRRVGTEAFF.

This clonotype was picked up many times. This chain uses TRBV10-3 with TRBJ2-7, with D maybe TRBD2 (5 bases). The CDR3 has 12 residues. Germline V gene data show CDR1 as ENHRY and CDR2 as SYGVKD. The V and J ends lost 6 bases and 5 bases respectively, with 11 bases between them. The CDR3 sequence: CAISSTSDEQYF. The CDR3 DNA follows: TGTGCCATCAGCTCCACTAGTGACGAGCAGTACTTC.

In this sample, this clonotype turned up a few times. The gene calls are TRBV6-1 and TRBJ2-2, with TRBD1 matching over 8 bases. The CDR3 extends over 15 amino acids. The germline CDR1 and CDR2 sequences are MNHNS and SASEGT. The V segment lost 5 bases and the J segment 3 bases; nucleotides outside the gene matches: 5. CDR3 in amino acids: CASSPRTGYTGELFF. In nucleotides, the CDR3 is TGTGCCAGCAGTCCACGGACAGGGTACACCGGGGAGCTGTTTTTT.

The rearrangement links TRBV10-3 to TRBJ2-1; D possibly uses TRBD1 or TRBD2 (6 bases each). V lost 2 bases, J lost 12 bases, and 11 bases lay in between. Germline loops: CDR1 ENHRY, CDR2 SYGVKD. This CDR3 has 12 amino acids. The CDR3 protein is CAISEPRGRQFF. CDR3 coding DNA: TGTGCCATCAGTGAGCCCCGGGGGCGGCAGTTCTTC.

This clonotype was seen a handful of times. The chain has TRBV9 and TRBJ2-7; D gene unclear. Trimming took off 4 bases at V and 2 bases at J, with 13 bases between the two ends. The germline V gene encodes CDR1 SGDLS and CDR2 YYNGEE. The CDR3 loop spans 14 amino acids. The CDR3 region is CASSSKDEAYEQYF. The CDR3 DNA is TGTGCCAGCAGCAGTAAGGACGAAGCCTACGAGCAGTACTTC. Full variable domain (outside the CDR3, taken from reference TRBV9 and TRBJ2-7): DSGVTQTPKHLITATGQRVTLRCSPRSGDLSVYWYQQSLDQGLQFLIQYYNGEERAKGNILERFSAQQFPDLHSELNLSSLELGDSALYFCASSSKDEAYEQYFGPGTRLTVT.

About this clonotype: A much more abundant neighbour one base away suggests this may be a read error. The chain uses TRBV7-3 and TRBJ2-1; D is ambiguous. Germline lookup yields CDR1 SGHTA and CDR2 FQGTGA. Trimming took off 5 bases at V and 5 bases at J, with 4 bases between the two ends. This CDR3 is 11 amino acids long. The CDR3 DNA reads TGTGCCAGCAGCGCCCACAATGAGCAGTTCTTC. Amino acid sequence: CASSAHNEQFF.

The V and J genes are TRBV29-1 and TRBJ1-1, with D maybe TRBD1 (5 bases). Germline loops: CDR1 SQVTM, CDR2 ANQGSEA. The ends were cut back, 5 bases at V and 0 bases at J, with 7 bases in the middle. The CDR3 runs to 12 residues. The CDR3 region has the DNA TGCAGCGTTAAGGGGTTGAACACTGAAGCTTTCTTT. It codes for CSVKGLNTEAFF.

The chain carries TRBV6-4 and TRBJ2-6, with a tentative D call TRBD1 (6 bases). V lost 4 bases, J lost 2 bases, and 12 bases lay in between. Germline V gene data show CDR1 as MRHNA and CDR2 as SNTAGT. CDR3 length equals 16 residues. The CDR3 DNA sequence: TGTGCCAGCAGTGCTTATGGGGGCGCTGGGGCCAACGTCCTGACTTTC. The encoded protein is CASSAYGGAGANVLTF.

This clonotype showed up many times. V usage is TRBV4-3 and J usage is TRBJ2-1; D is unresolved. CDR3 length equals 14 residues. Between the trimmed V and J ends, which lost 2 bases and 5 bases, there was a span of 10 bases. Looked up from germline, CDR1 is LGHNA and CDR2 is YSLEER. The CDR3 region is CASSQRNRHNEQFF. CDR3 DNA sequence: TGCGCCAGCAGCCAACGGAATAGACACAATGAGCAGTTCTTC.